This T cell receptor beta chain was recorded in a study of T cells in Graves' hyperthyroidism and ophthalmopathy. General observations from the study: The blood repertoire included most of the expanded thyroid clonotypes above 0.001. Ophthalmopathy was predicted by the model a median of around 5.9 months ahead of onset.

Each ophthalmopathy patient scored at least 3 on the Clinical Activity Score and at least 4 on NOSPECS grade, with duration under 3 months. About this clonotype: As yet, its antigen is unknown.

Germline V lookup: CDR1 SGHDT, CDR2 YYEEEE. This CDR3 spans 15 amino acids. Trimming removed 3 bases at V and 5 bases at J, with 17 bases between. The investigators amplified TCR beta CDR3 regions from RNA transcripts. First-round RT-PCR with HTBI primers amplified the TCR CDR3 region. TCRdb re-called the multiplex PCR reads through MiXCR, storing one row per CDR3 protein. The sample yields approximately 300,000 distinct CDR3 sequences, about 15% seen once. V is TRBV5-6 and J is TRBJ2-5, with D perhaps TRBD2 (6 bases). Sequencing was carried out using blood. The clonotype was recovered from an older woman with Graves' ophthalmopathy. CDR3 DNA: TGTGCCAGCAGCTCCGCAACCGAGGGAGGCGAGACCCAGTACTTC. Its protein is CASSSATEGGETQYF.